Detailed here is one T cell receptor (beta chain). The antigen is not known. TCRdb processed the 5' RACE reads anew with MiXCR; each CDR3 protein has one entry. Among 450,000 to 650,000 distinct CDR3 sequences listed, over 20% were seen once. This specimen comes from a study of T-cell memory formation after mild COVID-19. Study-level information: TCR clusters showed largely donor specificity.

Study-level findings and limits: In pre-infection memory, a portion of responding clones appeared, which suggested that cross-reactive memory joined. Clones contracting over day 15 to 85 were CD4/CD8 balanced, with later expanders leaning CD4+.

J gave up 3 bases and V 4 bases, and 3 bases lay outside the gene matches. Germline CDR1 reads MNHEY; CDR2 reads SVGEGT. The CDR3 contains 15 residues. The receptor's source is an adult woman who had mild COVID-19 (a few samples of this study predate the infection). Cell type and time point are not known. The chain has TRBV6-2 or TRBV6-3 and TRBJ2-1, with 10 bases lining up with TRBD2. Sequencing was done on a sample of PBMCs or a T cell subset sorted from them (not recorded which). This CDR3 is CASSSLAGSYNEQFF. The CDR3 DNA reads TGTGCCAGCAGTTCACTAGCGGGAAGCTACAATGAGCAGTTCTTC.